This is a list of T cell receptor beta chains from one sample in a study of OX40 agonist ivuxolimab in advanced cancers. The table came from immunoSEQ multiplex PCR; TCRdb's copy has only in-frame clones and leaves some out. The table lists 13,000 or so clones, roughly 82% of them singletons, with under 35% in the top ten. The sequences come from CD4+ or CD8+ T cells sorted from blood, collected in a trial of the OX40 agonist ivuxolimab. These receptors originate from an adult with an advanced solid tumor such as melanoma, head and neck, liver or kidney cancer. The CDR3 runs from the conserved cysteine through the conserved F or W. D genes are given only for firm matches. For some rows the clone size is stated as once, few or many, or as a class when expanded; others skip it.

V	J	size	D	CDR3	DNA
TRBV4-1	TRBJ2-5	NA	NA	CASSQDGTEETQYF	TGCGCCAGCAGCCAAGATGGTACAGAAGAGACCCAGTACTTC
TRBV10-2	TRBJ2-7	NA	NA	CASSDSSKVREQYF	TGCGCCAGCAGTGACTCCTCAAAAGTCCGCGAGCAGTACTTC
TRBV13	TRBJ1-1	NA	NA	CASSSDTSEAFF	TGTGCCAGCAGCTCGGACACAAGTGAAGCTTTCTTT
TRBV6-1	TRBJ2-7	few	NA	CASRLSLGQNYEQYF	TGTGCCAGCAGGCTCTCGCTAGGTCAAAATTACGAGCAGTACTTC
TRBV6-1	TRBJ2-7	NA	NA	CASSAGSGLHEQYF	TGTGCCAGCAGTGCTGGTTCAGGTCTCCACGAGCAGTACTTC
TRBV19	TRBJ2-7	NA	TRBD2	CASSIRLAGGNEQYF	TGTGCCAGTAGTATCAGACTAGCGGGAGGTAACGAGCAGTACTTC
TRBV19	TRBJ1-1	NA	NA	CASSMMTGLRTEAFF	TGTGCCAGTAGTATGATGACAGGTTTGAGGACTGAAGCTTTCTTT
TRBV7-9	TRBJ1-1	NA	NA	CASSSSGDLLAFF	TGTGCCAGCAGCTCAAGCGGGGATTTGTTGGCTTTCTTT
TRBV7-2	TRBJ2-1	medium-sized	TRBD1	CASSLGQGDNEQFF	TGTGCCAGCAGCTTGGGACAGGGTGACAATGAGCAGTTCTTC
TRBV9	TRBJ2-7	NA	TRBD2	CASSVGAGGSYEQYF	TGTGCCAGCAGCGTAGGAGCGGGGGGTTCCTACGAGCAGTACTTC
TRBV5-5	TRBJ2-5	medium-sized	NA	CASSLLGETQYF	TGTGCCAGCAGCTTGCTGGGAGAGACCCAGTACTTC
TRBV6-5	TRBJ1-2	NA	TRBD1	CASSTGNNYGYTF	TGTGCCAGCTCGACAGGGAATAACTATGGCTACACCTTC
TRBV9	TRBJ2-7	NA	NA	CASSVGAFSYEQYF	TGTGCCAGCAGCGTAGGGGCCTTCTCCTACGAGCAGTACTTC
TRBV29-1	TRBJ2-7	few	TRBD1	CSVEDGGTGTGGYEQYF	TGCAGCGTTGAAGATGGCGGTACCGGGACAGGGGGTTACGAGCAGTACTTC
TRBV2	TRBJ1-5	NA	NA	CASSGTFNQPQHF	TGTGCCAGCAGCGGGACATTTAATCAGCCCCAGCATTTT
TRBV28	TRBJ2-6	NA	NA	CASKNRGLENSGANVLTF	TGTGCCAGCAAAAACAGGGGACTAGAAAACTCTGGGGCCAACGTCCTGACTTTC
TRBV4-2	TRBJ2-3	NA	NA	CASSQTTTDTQYF	TGTGCCAGCAGCCAAACTACCACAGATACGCAGTATTTT